Listed below are T cell receptor beta chains from one sample, sequenced in a study of blood T cell repertoires in COVID-19. Repertoires were generated with immunoSEQ multiplex PCR, while TCRdb's copy carries only in-frame clones and drops some. In the table there are about 34,000 clones, around 85% of which are singletons. Material: peripheral blood. Source of these receptors: a human donor with acute or convalescent COVID-19. The donor label of this sample is uncertain. Each CDR3 is given with its conserved first and last residue. D genes are given only for firm matches. Expanded clones get a size class; other rows say once, few or many, or leave the size out.

abundance	v_gene	d_gene	j_gene	CDR3nt	CDR3aa
.	TRBV5-4	.	TRBJ1-6	TGTGCCAGCAGCTTGGGTCAGGGTGTTAATTCACCCCTCCACTTT	CASSLGQGVNSPLHF
.	TRBV4-2	.	TRBJ1-6	TGTGCCAGCAGCCAAGGACAGAGTAGTTCACCCCTCCACTTT	CASSQGQSSSPLHF
.	TRBV2	TRBD2	TRBJ2-2	TGTGCCAGCAGTGAGGATCCACCGGGACTAGGGTCCACCGGGGAGCTGTTTTTT	CASSEDPPGLGSTGELFF
.	TRBV27	TRBD1	TRBJ1-5	TGTGCCAGCAGCGCACGGACAGGGACCCATAGCAATCAGCCCCAGCATTTT	CASSARTGTHSNQPQHF
.	TRBV9	TRBD1	TRBJ2-7	TGTGCCAGCAGCTTTAGGGGACAGGGTTCCTACGAGCAGTACTTC	CASSFRGQGSYEQYF
.	TRBV6-5	.	TRBJ2-7	TGTGCCAGCAGTTACTCATCCGGGACTGGAGGGCACGAGCAGTACTTC	CASSYSSGTGGHEQYF
.	TRBV7-3	TRBD1	TRBJ1-1	TGTGCCAGCAGCCACCAGAGGGGGCAAGCTTTCTTT	CASSHQRGQAFF
.	TRBV18	TRBD1	TRBJ1-4	TGTGCCAGCTCACCAAACCGGGACAGTAATGAAAAACTGTTTTTT	CASSPNRDSNEKLFF
.	TRBV19	.	TRBJ1-6	TGTGCCAGTCGGAGTTCGTCGGATAATTCACCCCTCCACTTT	CASRSSSDNSPLHF
.	TRBV4-2	TRBD2	TRBJ2-3	TGTGCCAGCAGCCTCCAACTAGCGGGAGTAGTAGATACGCAGTATTTT	CASSLQLAGVVDTQYF
.	TRBV2	TRBD1	TRBJ1-1	TGTGCCAGCAGCATGAATACAGGGGGCACTGAAGCTTTCTTT	CASSMNTGGTEAFF
.	TRBV10-3	TRBD1	TRBJ1-4	TGTGCCACCGGGACAGTTAATGAAAAACTGTTTTTT	CATGTVNEKLFF
.	TRBV28	.	TRBJ1-1	TGTGCCAGCAGTTTTTCTACCTTGTGGGGGGAGGTTACTGAAGCTTTCTTT	CASSFSTLWGEVTEAFF
.	TRBV6-5	TRBD2	TRBJ2-1	TGTGCCAGCAGTTACTCCGGGACTAGCTACGATGAGCAGTTCTTC	CASSYSGTSYDEQFF
.	TRBV19	.	TRBJ2-2	TGTGCCAGTAGTATAGAACAGACATACCCCAGGGAGCTGTTTTTT	CASSIEQTYPRELFF
.	TRBV23-1	TRBD2	TRBJ2-1	TGCGCCAGCAGTCCCCTGACTAGCGGGAGTAGTAATGAGCAGTTCTTC	CASSPLTSGSSNEQFF
.	TRBV29-1	TRBD2	TRBJ2-5	TGCAGCGTTGAGGGGACTAGTCAGACCCAGTACTTC	CSVEGTSQTQYF
.	TRBV30	.	TRBJ2-5	TGTGCCTGGAGTGGCTTCACCGCGGGAGAGACCCAGTACTTC	CAWSGFTAGETQYF
.	TRBV20-1	.	TRBJ1-1	TGCAGCTCCATCCCGGGGTGGGAAGCTTTCTTT	CSSIPGWEAFF
.	TRBV4-3	.	TRBJ1-3	TGCGCCAGCAGCCAAGATCCCTGGGCAGGCCTCTCTGGAAACACCATATATTTT	CASSQDPWAGLSGNTIYF
few	TRBV21-1	.	TRBJ2-7	TGTGCCAGCAGCAAAAGAGGGGGCGAGCAGTACTTC	CASSKRGGEQYF
.	TRBV28	TRBD1	TRBJ2-3	TGTGCCAGCAGCTGGGGACAGGGGGCTCTTACGCAGTATTTT	CASSWGQGALTQYF
once	TRBV6-2/TRBV6-3	.	TRBJ1-5	TGTGCCAGCAGTTACGACCCTGGGCTTAATCAGCCCCAGCATTTT	CASSYDPGLNQPQHF
.	TRBV28	.	TRBJ2-1	TGTGCCAGCAGTTTTCTGGAGTTCAATGAGCAGTTCTTC	CASSFLEFNEQFF
.	TRBV30	.	TRBJ2-5	TGTGCCTGGAGTGTGAGCTTCATGCAAGAGACCCAGTACTTC	CAWSVSFMQETQYF